This TCR beta chain was observed in a study of blood T cell repertoires in COVID-19. Turning to the study itself: T cells, B-cell-depleted T cells, or PBMCs provided the cDNA or gDNA that served as material.

Seattle patients were enrolled while actively infected and followed longitudinally. Per the original methods: Cell counts per sample came from amplifying reference gene primers. Assay used: immunoSEQ multiplex PCR; TCRdb lists only in-frame clones, some missing. V, J and clone size are those of that table, while D and trimming were read from the DNA. This table has approximately 140,000 clones, over 75% appearing once. After removal of 4 bases from V and 0 bases from J, the junction contained 6 bases not matched to a gene. This CDR3 contains 16 residues. From germline, CDR1 is MGHRA and CDR2 YSYEKL. Specimen: peripheral blood. This chain uses TRBV4-1 with TRBJ2-3; 8 nucleotides line up with TRBD1. The source of this sequence is a man younger than 35 with COVID-19, enrolled during active disease. As DNA, the CDR3 is TGCGCCAGCAGCCTGAGGACAGGGTCTAGCACAGATACGCAGTATTTT. The encoded protein is CASSLRTGSSTDTQYF.